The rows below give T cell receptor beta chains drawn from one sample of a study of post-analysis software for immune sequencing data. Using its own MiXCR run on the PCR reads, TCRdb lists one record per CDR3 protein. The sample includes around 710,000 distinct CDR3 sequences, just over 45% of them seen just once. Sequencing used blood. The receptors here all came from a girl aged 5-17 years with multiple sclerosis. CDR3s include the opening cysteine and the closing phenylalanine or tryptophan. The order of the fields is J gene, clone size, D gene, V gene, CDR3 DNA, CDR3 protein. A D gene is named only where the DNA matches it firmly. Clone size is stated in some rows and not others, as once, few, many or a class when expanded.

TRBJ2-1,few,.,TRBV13,TGTGCCAGCAGCTTAGAAAGAGAGACTACAACGGGTTACAATGAGCAGTTCTTC,CASSLERETTTGYNEQFF
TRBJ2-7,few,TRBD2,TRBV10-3,TGTGCCATCAGTGCCCCGACTAGCGGGGGCCATCCTGAGCAGTACTTC,CAISAPTSGGHPEQYF
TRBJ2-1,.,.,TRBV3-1,TGTGCCAGCAGCCAAAGTCTTTCTTATAATGAGCAGTTCTTC,CASSQSLSYNEQFF
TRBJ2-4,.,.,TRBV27,TGTGCCAGCAGCATTGGCCTACAGGGTGGGAGAAACATTCAGTACTTC,CASSIGLQGGRNIQYF
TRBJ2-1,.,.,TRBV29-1,TGCAGCGTTGAAGGTGGGGGTAAGCGCTCCTACAATGAGCAGTTCTTC,CSVEGGGKRSYNEQFF
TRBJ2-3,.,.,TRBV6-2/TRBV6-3,TGTGCCAGCAGTTACTTCCCATCCGGGGGCGCGACAGATACGCAGTATTTT,CASSYFPSGGATDTQYF
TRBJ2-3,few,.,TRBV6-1,TGTGCCAGCAGTGAAGACCAGGGCGGCACAGATACGCAGTATTTT,CASSEDQGGTDTQYF
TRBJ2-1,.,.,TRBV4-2,TGTGCCAGCAGCCAAGAAATTAATGAGCAGTTCTTC,CASSQEINEQFF
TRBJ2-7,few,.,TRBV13,TGTGCCAGCAGCGCCCAAGGCCGCTACGAGCAGTACTTC,CASSAQGRYEQYF
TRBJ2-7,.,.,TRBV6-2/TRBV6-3,TGTACCAGCAGACCTGACGGAGGCTACGAGCAGTACTTC,CTSRPDGGYEQYF
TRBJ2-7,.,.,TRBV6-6,TGTGCCAGCAGTCTCAAGGGAGCCGGGACGTACGAGCAGTACTTC,CASSLKGAGTYEQYF
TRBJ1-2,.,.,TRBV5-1,TGCGCCAGCAGCGGAGGGGACGGCTATGGCTACACCTTC,CASSGGDGYGYTF
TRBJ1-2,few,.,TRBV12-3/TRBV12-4,TGTGCCAGCAGTTACGGAGACTATGGCTACACCTTC,CASSYGDYGYTF
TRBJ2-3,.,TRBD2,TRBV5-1,TGCGCCAGCAGCCCAGAGACTAGCGGGAGCACAGATACGCAGTATTTT,CASSPETSGSTDTQYF
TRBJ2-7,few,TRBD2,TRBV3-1,TGTGCCAGCTCGGTCTCAGGCGGGAGGCTATACGAGCAGTACTTC,CASSVSGGRLYEQYF
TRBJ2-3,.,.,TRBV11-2,TGTGCCAGCAGCTTAGAAGGATATTTAGATACGCAGTATTTT,CASSLEGYLDTQYF
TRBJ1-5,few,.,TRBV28,TGTGCCAGCAGTTTCCCCAGAAACATTGACAATCAGCCCCAGCATTTT,CASSFPRNIDNQPQHF
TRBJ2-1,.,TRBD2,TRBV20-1,TGCAGTGCTAGGCCGGGACTAGCGGAATACAATGAGCAGTTCTTC,CSARPGLAEYNEQFF
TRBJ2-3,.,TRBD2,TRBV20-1,TGCAGTGCTAGAGATCCAACTAGCGGGGGAGTAGATACGCAGTATTTT,CSARDPTSGGVDTQYF
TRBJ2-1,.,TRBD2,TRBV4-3,TGCGCCAGCAGCCAAACAGGGACTAGCGGGAGGAATAGGGATGAGCAGTTCTTC,CASSQTGTSGRNRDEQFF
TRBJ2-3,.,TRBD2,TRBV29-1,TGCAGCGTGCGAGCGGGAGGCGCAGATACGCAGTATTTT,CSVRAGGADTQYF
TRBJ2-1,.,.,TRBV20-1,TGCAGTGCACTAGGCACCTACAATGAGCGGTTCTTC,CSALGTYNERFF
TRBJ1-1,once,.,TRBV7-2,TGTGCCAGCAGCTTCCACAGGAGGGGGGCTGAAGCTTTCTTT,CASSFHRRGAEAFF
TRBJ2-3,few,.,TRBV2,TGTGCCAGCAGTGAAACCGGTACCGTCACAGATACGCAGTATTTT,CASSETGTVTDTQYF
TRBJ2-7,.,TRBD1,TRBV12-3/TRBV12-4,TGTGCCAGCAGCCCACGCCCCGGACAGGACGTTTTCGCCCAGTACTTC,CASSPRPGQDVFAQYF
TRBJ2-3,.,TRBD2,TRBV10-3,TGTGCCATCAGTGAGTCGGGACTAGCGGGAGTTGGGCAGTATTTT,CAISESGLAGVGQYF
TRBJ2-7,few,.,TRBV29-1,TGCAGCGTTCAGACAGACTACGAGCAGTACTTC,CSVQTDYEQYF
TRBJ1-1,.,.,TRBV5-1,TGCGCCAGCAGCTTGTCCAGGGACACTGAAGCTTTCTTT,CASSLSRDTEAFF
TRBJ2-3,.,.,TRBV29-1,TGCAGCGTTGTTTTGGTCACTAGCACAGATACGCAGTATTTT,CSVVLVTSTDTQYF
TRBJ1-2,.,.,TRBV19,TGTGCCAGTATAGCCGAGGGGTTCGCTAACTATGGCTACACCTTC,CASIAEGFANYGYTF
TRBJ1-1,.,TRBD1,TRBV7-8,TGTGCCAGCAGCTTACCCCCACAGGGGGTAAGAGGGTGGACTGAAGCTTTCTTT,CASSLPPQGVRGWTEAFF
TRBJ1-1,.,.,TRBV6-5,TGTGCCAGCAGTTATTCCTACAGGGTTACTGAAGCTTTCTTT,CASSYSYRVTEAFF
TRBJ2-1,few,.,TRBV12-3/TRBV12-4,TGTGCCAGCGCTCCGGACGCGGAAGGCCACCATGAGCAGTTCTTC,CASAPDAEGHHEQFF
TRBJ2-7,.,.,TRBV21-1,TGTGCCAGCAGCGGAAATGGGACTGGCTACGAGCAGTACTTC,CASSGNGTGYEQYF
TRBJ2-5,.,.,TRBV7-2,TGTGCCAGCAGCCCCGGCAGGGCCTCAGAGACCCAGTACTTC,CASSPGRASETQYF
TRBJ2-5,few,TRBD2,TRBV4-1,TGCGCCAGCAGCCAAGATCTGGCTAGCGGGAGGGCCCTCCAAGAGACCCAGTACTTC,CASSQDLASGRALQETQYF
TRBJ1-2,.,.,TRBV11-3,TGTGCCAGCAGCTTACAACAGAACTATGGCTACACCTTC,CASSLQQNYGYTF
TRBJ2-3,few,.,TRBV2,TGTGCCAGCACGCCCCCCTTAAGCACAGATACGCAGTATTTT,CASTPPLSTDTQYF
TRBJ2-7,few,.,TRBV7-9,TGTGCCAGCAGCGTAACAGTGTACGAGCAGTACTTC,CASSVTVYEQYF
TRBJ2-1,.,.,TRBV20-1,TGCAGTGCTAGGCCCGGGTATGAGCAGTTCTTC,CSARPGYEQFF
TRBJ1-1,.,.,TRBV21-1,TGTGCCAGCAGCAAATTGTCCGGGGGGAACACTGAAGCTTTCTTT,CASSKLSGGNTEAFF
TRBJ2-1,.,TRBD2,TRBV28,TGTGCCAGCAGTTCCCTCAGCGGGAGGTCCTACAATGAGCAGTTCTTC,CASSSLSGRSYNEQFF
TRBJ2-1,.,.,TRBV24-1,TGTGCCACCAGTTACTTTTATGAGCAGTTCTTC,CATSYFYEQFF
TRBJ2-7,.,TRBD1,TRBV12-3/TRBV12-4,TGTGCCAGCAGTTTTGGGACAGGGACCTACGAGCAGTACTTC,CASSFGTGTYEQYF
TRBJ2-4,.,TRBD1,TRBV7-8,TGTGCCAGCAGCCCGAAACAGGGGATGGCCAAAAACATTCAGTACTTC,CASSPKQGMAKNIQYF